This TCR beta chain came from a study of cytomegalovirus exposure and HLA in healthy donors. The PCR employed 60 Vbeta primers together with 13 Jbeta primers. Produced via immunoSEQ multiplex PCR; TCRdb's table is partial and in-frame only. The sample includes under 150,000 clones, 70% to 80% of them seen just once. This CDR3 spans 13 amino acids. Per germline, CDR1 ENHRY and CDR2 SYGVKD. Trimming shortened V by 2 bases and J by 2 bases, and 6 bases separated the two germline ends. The chain links TRBV10-3 to TRBJ2-5, with a possible D match to TRBD1 (5 bases). The source is a middle-aged woman in good health and CMV-seropositive. Sample: PBMCs. The CDR3 DNA sequence: TGTGCCATCAGTGAGGCAGGGCAAGAGACCCAGTACTTC. Protein sequence: CAISEAGQETQYF.